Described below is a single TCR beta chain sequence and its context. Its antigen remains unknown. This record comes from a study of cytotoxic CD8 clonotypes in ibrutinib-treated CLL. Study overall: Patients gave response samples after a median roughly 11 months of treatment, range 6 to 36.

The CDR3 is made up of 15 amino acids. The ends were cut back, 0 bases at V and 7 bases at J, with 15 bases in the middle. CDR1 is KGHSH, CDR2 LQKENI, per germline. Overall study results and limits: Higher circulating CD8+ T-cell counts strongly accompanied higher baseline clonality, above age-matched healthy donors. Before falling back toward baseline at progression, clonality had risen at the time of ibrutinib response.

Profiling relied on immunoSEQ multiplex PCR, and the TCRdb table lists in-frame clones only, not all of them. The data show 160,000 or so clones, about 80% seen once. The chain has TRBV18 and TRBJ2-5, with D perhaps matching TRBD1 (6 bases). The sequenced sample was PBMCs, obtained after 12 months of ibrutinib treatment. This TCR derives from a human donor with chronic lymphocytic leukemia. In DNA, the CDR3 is TGTGCCAGCTCACCACCGGGACATAAGGACGGGACCCAGTACTTC. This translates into CASSPPGHKDGTQYF.